The T cell receptor beta chain under discussion was sequenced for a study of tumor-infiltrating lymphocytes in primary liver carcinoma. About the research overall: Men and women, 30 to 69 years of age, made up the patients. Study observations and caveats: Among top clones, only about 8-25% appeared in all five tumor regions. Lower overlap was observed for tumor-adjacent and tumor-blood pairs relative to tumor region pairs.

The CDR3 sequence is 17 residues long. CDR1 and CDR2 (germline): SGHKS, YYEKEE (reference sequence). Comment on this clonotype: The antigen remains undetermined. A junction end diverges from the germline sequence, so it may reflect a read error.

TCR beta cDNA was prepared out of around 460 ng total RNA by means of a constant-region primer. Generation of the TCR beta libraries relied on three nested multiplex PCR rounds using slightly modified ARM-PCR. Rounds one and two of PCR, each of roughly 10 cycles, were primed with TRBV1-TRBV30 forward primers and a C-beta reverse primer. TCRdb processed the multiplex PCR reads anew with MiXCR; each CDR3 protein has one entry. The sample records 95,000 to 150,000 distinct CDR3 sequences, 60% to 70% being singletons. Investigators took RNA and DNA out together from roughly 20-30 mg of unsorted bulk tissue. Subjects presented with primary liver carcinoma managed by surgical resection.

This TCR derives from a woman in her sixties or seventies with primary liver carcinoma and hepatitis B virus infection. This chain connects TRBV5-5 to TRBJ1-1; 7 bases line up with TRBD1. Sequenced sample: liver tumor tissue from sampling region 1. The subset: tumor region T1, superior pole. The CDR3 DNA reads as TGCGCCAGCAGCCCCCTTATAGGGGGCGCTTCTTCCACTGAAGCTTTCTTT. This translates into CASSPLIGGASSTEAFF.